Presented here are 16 T cell receptor beta chains from one specimen sequenced in a study of cytomegalovirus exposure and HLA in healthy donors. The PCR was carried out with 60 Vbeta primers and 13 Jbeta primers. The method was immunoSEQ multiplex PCR; TCRdb's version includes in-frame clones alone and lacks a portion of them. Among 60,000 to 80,000 clones listed, just under 75% were seen once. Sequenced: PBMCs. The source is a woman in her twenties or thirties in good health and CMV-seronegative.

The J gene is TRBJ1-4, the V gene TRBV11-2; tentatively, D is TRBD1 (5 bases). The CDR3 extends over 15 amino acids. Trimming left V 1 base short and J 7 bases short, with 13 bases between. The germline gives CDR1 SGHAT, CDR2 FQNNGV. CDR3 protein: CASSLGRGEGEKLFF. The CDR3 DNA sequence: TGTGCCAGCAGCTTAGGCCGGGGGGAGGGTGAAAAACTGTTTTTT.

The chain joins TRBV28 to TRBJ1-3, with D perhaps TRBD1 (5 bases). CDR1 MDHEN and CDR2 SYDVKM come from the germline V gene. Deletions cut 6 bases from V and 5 bases from J, with 17 bases between. This CDR3 region has 15 residues. The CDR3 DNA reads as TGTGCCAGCAGACCGTACAGGTTTTTAAGAAACACCATATATTTT. Residues: CASRPYRFLRNTIYF.

The chain links TRBV7-6 to TRBJ1-1; perhaps TRBD1 as D (6 bases). Between the trimmed V and J ends, which lost 5 bases and 0 bases, there was a span of 10 bases. The germline V gene encodes CDR1 SGHVS and CDR2 FNYEAQ. This CDR3 contains 14 residues. The CDR3, as DNA: TGTGCCAGCAGCAAGGGACATTTGAACACTGAAGCTTTCTTT. Its protein is CASSKGHLNTEAFF.

The chain uses TRBV15 and TRBJ1-2, with D possibly matching TRBD1 (6 bases). CDR1 and CDR2 from the germline V gene are LNHNV and YYDKDF (reference sequence). The CDR3 is 15 amino acids. V gave up 2 bases and J gave up 0 bases, with 10 bases separating them. The CDR3 region has the DNA TGTGCCACCAGCAGATCCACAGGGTCTAACTATGGCTACACCTTC. Its translation: CATSRSTGSNYGYTF.

The chain links TRBV28 to TRBJ2-7, with D perhaps TRBD1 (6 bases). Germline V gives CDR1 MDHEN, CDR2 SYDVKM. Trimming took 4 bases from V and 3 from J, leaving 16 bases between them. The CDR3 spans 15 residues. CDR3 nucleotide sequence: TGTGCCAGCAGTTCCCCCGGGACAACCGACTACGAGCAGTACGTC. It specifies CASSSPGTTDYEQYV.

This chain joins TRBV10-3 and TRBJ2-7; 7 bases are shared with TRBD1. The CDR3 is 15 amino acids. The V gene's germline CDR1 is ENHRY and CDR2 SYGVKD. J lost 4 bases, V lost 3 bases, and 9 bases had no gene match. CDR3 DNA: TGTGCCATCAGTGATATTGGGACAGAGAGATACGAGCAGTACTTC. Translation gives CAISDIGTERYEQYF.

The chain has TRBV7-8 and TRBJ2-2, with D tentatively TRBD2 (5 bases). CDR3 size: 15 residues. Trimming shortened V by 7 bases and J by 2 bases, and 14 bases separated the two germline ends. Germline V lookup: CDR1 SGHVS, CDR2 FQNEAQ. In DNA form, the CDR3 reads TGTGCCAGCACACTAGTCTCGGCAAACACCGGGGAGCTGTTTTTT. Protein sequence: CASTLVSANTGELFF. The full variable domain, rest sourced from reference TRBV7-8 and TRBJ2-2, is GAGVSQSPRYKVAKRGQDVALRCDPISGHVSLFWYQQALGQGPEFLTYFQNEAQLDKSGLPSDRFFAERPEGSVSTLKIQRTQQEDSAVYLCASTLVSANTGELFFGEGSRLTVL.

The CDR3 sequence: CTSSTRQGRQQYV. CDR3 in DNA: TGTACCAGCAGTACCCGACAGGGTCGCCAGCAGTACGTC. The J gene is TRBJ2-7, the V gene TRBV6-5; the match to TRBD1 covers 7 bases. In germline, CDR1 is MNHEY, CDR2 SVGAGI. The CDR3 has 13 residues.

The chain is built from TRBV15 and TRBJ2-7; D perhaps matches TRBD1 (5 bases). Per germline, CDR1 LNHNV and CDR2 YYDKDF (reference sequence). The CDR3 consists of 15 residues. Between the trimmed V and J ends, which lost 1 base and 1 base, there was a span of 11 bases. The CDR3 nucleotides read TGTGCCACCAGCAGAGGCAGGGTTCCTTCCTACGAGCAGTACTTC. It encodes CATSRGRVPSYEQYF.

Points on this clone: Other DNA sequences of this sample code for an identical CDR3. The chain uses TRBV27 and TRBJ2-7, with a tentative D call TRBD2 (5 bases). Germline V lookup: CDR1 MNHEY, CDR2 SMNVEV (reference sequence). The CDR3 extends over 14 amino acids. The CDR3 spells CASRVVEGVYEQYV. The CDR3 bases are TGTGCTAGCAGAGTAGTAGAGGGAGTCTACGAGCAGTACGTC.

The J gene is TRBJ2-3, the V gene TRBV7-3; 7 bases fit TRBD1. Germline assignment: CDR1 SGHTA and CDR2 FQGTGA. This CDR3 has 14 amino acids. Unmatched junction bases numbered 4, after V lost 4 bases and J lost 3 bases. Here the CDR3 DNA reads TGTGCCAGCAGCTCGAACAGGGGAACAGATACGCAGTATTTT. Translating gives CASSSNRGTDTQYF.

V gene TRBV11-3 combines with J gene TRBJ2-5; TRBD1 is a possible D gene (5 bases). V lost 5 bases and J 5 bases, leaving 18 bases between the germline ends. Germline CDR1 SGHNT, CDR2 YENEEA. CDR3 length equals 15 residues. This CDR3 reads CASSLNGGKGETQYF. In DNA form, the CDR3 reads TGTGCCAGCAGCCTAAATGGTGGTAAGGGGGAGACCCAGTACTTC. The full variable domain, in which reference TRBV11-3 and TRBJ2-5 provide the parts outside the CDR3, is EAGVVQSPRYKIIEKKQPVAFWCNPISGHNTLYWYLQNLGQGPELLIRYENEEAVDDSQLPKDRFSAERLKGVDSTLKIQPAELGDSAVYLCASSLNGGKGETQYFGPGTRLLVL.

This chain's CDR3 is CASSLEGRGQFF. As DNA, the CDR3 is TGTGCCAGCAGTTTAGAAGGCCGAGGGCAGTTCTTC. V and J are TRBV28 and TRBJ2-1, with D unresolved. Deletions cut 2 bases from V and 12 bases from J, with 11 bases between. Germline loops: CDR1 MDHEN, CDR2 SYDVKM. The CDR3 consists of 12 residues.

This clone was seen a few times. The chain employs TRBV11-2 and TRBJ1-1, with 11 bases matching TRBD1. Germline V gene lookup returns CDR1 SGHAT and CDR2 FQNNGV. Germline trimming cut 5 bases from V and 1 base from J; bases unmatched to any gene: 9. CDR3 size: 17 residues. DNA of the CDR3: TGTGCCAGCAGCCCTCTCTTCGGGACAGGGGGGAACACTGAAGCTTTCTTT. Protein product: CASSPLFGTGGNTEAFF.

The chain combines TRBV7-6 with TRBJ2-2, with TRBD2 identical over 13 bases. The CDR3 has 16 residues. Germline trimming cut 5 bases from V and 4 bases from J; bases unmatched to any gene: 4. Germline values: CDR1 SGHVS, CDR2 FNYEAQ. In nucleotides, the CDR3 is TGTGCCAGCAGCCCAACTAGCGGGAGGGCCACCGGGGAGCTGTTTTTT. The encoded protein is CASSPTSGRATGELFF. Full variable domain (missing parts from reference TRBV7-6 and TRBJ2-2): GAGVSQSPRYKVTKRGQDVALRCDPISGHVSLYWYRQALGQGPEFLTYFNYEAQQDKSGLPNDRFSAERPEGSISTLTIQRTEQRDSAMYRCASSPTSGRATGELFFGEGSRLTVL.

The chain uses TRBV28 and TRBJ2-5, with 8 bases that match TRBD1. The CDR3 contains 15 residues. With V trimmed by 5 bases and J by 2 bases, 7 bases remained unmatched. Germline V lookup: CDR1 MDHEN, CDR2 SYDVKM. For the CDR3, the DNA is TGTGCCAGCAGTCCTCGACAGGGGCTTCAAGAGACCCAGTACTTC. It codes for CASSPRQGLQETQYF.